One sample yielded the 10 T cell receptor beta chains listed below, sequenced in a study of blood T cell repertoires in COVID-19. Here immunoSEQ multiplex PCR was the method, and the copy in TCRdb shows in-frame clones only, minus some. In the table there are about 34,000 clones, about 85% of which are singletons. Material: peripheral blood. The source of these receptors is an older man with COVID-19, enrolled during active disease.

This chain joins TRBV28 and TRBJ1-5; D gene unclear. Deletions cut 3 bases from V and 2 bases from J, with 11 bases between. The length of the CDR3 is 15 residues. Germline CDR1 and CDR2: MDHEN and SYDVKM. Here the CDR3 reads CASSFPTFGNQPQHF. The CDR3 DNA reads as TGTGCCAGCAGTTTTCCGACATTTGGCAATCAGCCCCAGCATTTT. The entire variable domain, with the rest obtained from reference TRBV28 and TRBJ1-5, is as follows: DVKVTQSSRYLVKRTGEKVFLECVQDMDHENMFWYRQDPGLGLRLIYFSYDVKMKEKGDIPEGYSVSREKKERFSLILESASTNQTSMYLCASSFPTFGNQPQHFGDGTRLSIL.

This chain links TRBV2 with TRBJ1-5; TRBD1 aligns across 9 bases. The CDR3 is 14 residues long. Germline values: CDR1 SNHLY, CDR2 FYNNEI. The V segment lost 6 bases and the J segment 7 bases; nucleotides outside the gene matches: 7. In DNA, the CDR3 is TGTGCCAGCAGGGGGACAGGGCTCTTCCAGCCCCAGCATTTT. Encoded protein: CASRGTGLFQPQHF. The full variable domain, in which reference TRBV2 and TRBJ1-5 provide the parts outside the CDR3, is EPEVTQTPSHQVTQMGQEVILRCVPISNHLYFYWYRQILGQKVEFLVSFYNNEISEKSEIFDDQFSVERPDGSNFTLKIRSTKLEDSAMYFCASRGTGLFQPQHFGDGTRLSIL.

The chain employs TRBV14 and TRBJ2-7; possible D gene TRBD2, 5 bases. Germline lookup yields CDR1 SGHDN and CDR2 FVKESK. Trimming left V 3 bases short and J 5 bases short, with 20 bases between. The CDR3 has 16 amino acids. As DNA, the CDR3 is TGTGCCAGCAGCCACGGGATCGTGAGGTTTAGTAACGAGCAGTACTTC. Translating gives CASSHGIVRFSNEQYF. The complete variable domain, with remaining parts taken from reference TRBV14 and TRBJ2-7, reads EAGVTQFPSHSVIEKGQTVTLRCDPISGHDNLYWYRRVMGKEIKFLLHFVKESKQDESGMPNNRFLAERTGGTYSTLKVQPAELEDSGVYFCASSHGIVRFSNEQYFGPGTRLTVT.

V usage is TRBV2 and J usage is TRBJ1-5; 8 nucleotides align to TRBD1. The V and J ends lost 5 bases and 3 bases, in that order; junction bases with no gene match: 6. This CDR3 region has 15 residues. From germline, CDR1 is SNHLY and CDR2 FYNNEI. DNA of the CDR3: TGTGCCAGCAGTTATGACAGGGGAAACAATCAGCCCCAGCATTTT. Translating it yields CASSYDRGNNQPQHF.

The chain carries TRBV18 and TRBJ2-3, with 9 bases identical to TRBD2. This CDR3 has 15 residues. Germline CDR1 and CDR2: KGHSH and LQKENI. The J segment lost 5 bases and the V segment lost 1 base, leaving 4 bases of the junction unmatched. The CDR3 DNA sequence: TGTGCCAGCTCACCACTAGCGGGAGTTCAAGATACGCAGTATTTT. Residues: CASSPLAGVQDTQYF. Full variable domain (outside the CDR3, taken from reference TRBV18 and TRBJ2-3): NAGVMQNPRHLVRRRGQEARLRCSPMKGHSHVYWYRQLPEEGLKFMVYLQKENIIDESGMPKERFSAEFPKEGPSILRIQQVVRGDSAAYFCASSPLAGVQDTQYFGPGTRLTVL.

J is TRBJ1-5 and V is TRBV30, with 9 bases lining up with TRBD1. The ends lost 3 bases at V and 7 bases at J; junction bases unmatched: 7. Germline CDR1 GTSNPN, CDR2 SVGIG (reference sequence). The CDR3 consists of 14 residues. The CDR3 protein is CAWRDRGIGQPQHF. As DNA, the CDR3 is TGTGCCTGGAGGGACAGGGGAATTGGGCAGCCCCAGCATTTT.

This sequence joins TRBV19 and TRBJ1-1, with D perhaps matching TRBD1 (6 bases). Germline-derived CDR1 and CDR2 are LNHDA and SQIVND (reference sequence). CDR3 length equals 12 residues. Trimming took 2 bases from V and 6 from J, leaving 7 bases between them. Here the CDR3 DNA reads TGTGCCAGTAGTATAAAGGGGGCTGAAGCTTTCTTT. Protein sequence: CASSIKGAEAFF.

The gene calls are TRBV18 and TRBJ1-5; no firm D call. Germline-derived CDR1 and CDR2 are KGHSH and LQKENI. Trimming left V 2 bases short and J 0 bases short, with 11 bases between. This CDR3 has 16 amino acids. DNA for the CDR3: TGTGCCAGCTCACCATATGCGGGTAGTAGCAATCAGCCCCAGCATTTT. Amino acids: CASSPYAGSSNQPQHF.

The genes are TRBV9 and TRBJ1-3, with a possible D match to TRBD1 (6 bases). This CDR3 is 15 amino acids long. V shed 4 bases and J shed 0 bases, with 11 bases lying between them. Germline V gives CDR1 SGDLS, CDR2 YYNGEE. In nucleotides, the CDR3 is TGTGCCAGCAGCCCAGCGGGGGCCTCTGGAAACACCATATATTTT. Protein product: CASSPAGASGNTIYF.

The rearrangement links TRBV12-3 or TRBV12-4 to TRBJ2-5, with a weak D call TRBD2 (6 bases). The length of the CDR3 is 13 residues. Trimming left V 7 bases short and J 5 bases short, with 14 bases between. The CDR3 bases are TGTGCCAGCACCCTGCGGGGATCGGAGACCCAGTACTTC. It is translated as CASTLRGSETQYF.